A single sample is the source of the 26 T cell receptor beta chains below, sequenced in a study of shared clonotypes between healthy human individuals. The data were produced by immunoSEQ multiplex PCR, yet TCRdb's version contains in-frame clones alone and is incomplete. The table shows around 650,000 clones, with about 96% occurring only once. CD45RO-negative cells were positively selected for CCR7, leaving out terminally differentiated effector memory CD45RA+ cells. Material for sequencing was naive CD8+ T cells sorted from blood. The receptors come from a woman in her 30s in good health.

CDR3 sequence: CASRSSGRADNEQFF. The CDR3 region has the DNA TGTGCCAGTCGTTCTAGCGGGAGGGCCGACAATGAGCAGTTCTTC. The chain has TRBV19 and TRBJ2-1; 12 bases agree with TRBD2. Per the germline V gene, CDR1 is LNHDA and CDR2 is SQIVND (reference sequence). The CDR3 length is 15 residues. V shed 8 bases and J 5 bases; nucleotides not matched to a gene: 7.

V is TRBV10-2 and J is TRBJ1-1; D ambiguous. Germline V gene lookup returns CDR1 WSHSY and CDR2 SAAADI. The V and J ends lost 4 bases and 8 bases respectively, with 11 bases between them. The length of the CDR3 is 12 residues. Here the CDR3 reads CASSGLGTEAFF. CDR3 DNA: TGCGCCAGCAGTGGCCTAGGTACCGAAGCTTTCTTT.

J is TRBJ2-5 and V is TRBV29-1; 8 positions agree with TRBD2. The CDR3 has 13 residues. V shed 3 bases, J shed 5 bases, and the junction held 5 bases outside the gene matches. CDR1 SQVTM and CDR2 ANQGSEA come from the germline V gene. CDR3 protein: CSVDNGRVETQYF. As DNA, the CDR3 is TGCAGCGTTGACAACGGGAGGGTTGAGACCCAGTACTTC.

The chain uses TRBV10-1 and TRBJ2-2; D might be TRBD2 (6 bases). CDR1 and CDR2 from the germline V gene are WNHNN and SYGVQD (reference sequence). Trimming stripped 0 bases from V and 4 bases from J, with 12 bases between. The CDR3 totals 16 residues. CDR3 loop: CASSESGGMGTGELFF. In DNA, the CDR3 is TGCGCCAGCAGTGAGTCCGGCGGGATGGGCACCGGGGAGCTGTTTTTT.

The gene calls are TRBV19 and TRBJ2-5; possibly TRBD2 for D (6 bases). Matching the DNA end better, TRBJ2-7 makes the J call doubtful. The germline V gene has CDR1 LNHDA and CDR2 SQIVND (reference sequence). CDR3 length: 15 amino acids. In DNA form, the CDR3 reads TGTGCCAGTAGGGTCGAAGCGGGCCTTACCTACGAGCAGTACTTC. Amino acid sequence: CASRVEAGLTYEQYF.

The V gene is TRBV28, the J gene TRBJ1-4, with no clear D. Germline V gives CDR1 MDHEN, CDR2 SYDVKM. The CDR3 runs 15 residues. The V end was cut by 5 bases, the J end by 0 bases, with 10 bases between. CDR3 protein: CASSPTTSTNEKLFF. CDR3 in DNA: TGTGCCAGCAGTCCGACGACCTCAACTAATGAAAAACTGTTTTTT.

The CDR3 reads CASSLAGDHTGELFF. The CDR3 nucleotides are TGTGCCAGCAGCTTAGCGGGAGACCACACCGGGGAGCTGTTTTTT. The chain employs TRBV13 and TRBJ2-2, with D tentatively TRBD2 (6 bases). V was trimmed by 1 base and J by 3 bases, leaving 9 bases between them. The CDR3 extends over 15 amino acids. Per germline, CDR1 PRHDT and CDR2 FYEKMQ (reference sequence).

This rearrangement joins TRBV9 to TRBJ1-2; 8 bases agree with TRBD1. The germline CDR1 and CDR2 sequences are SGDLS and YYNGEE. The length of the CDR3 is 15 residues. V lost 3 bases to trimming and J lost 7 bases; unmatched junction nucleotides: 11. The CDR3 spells CASSARTGLGGGYTF. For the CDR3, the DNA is TGTGCCAGCAGCGCCCGGACAGGGCTTGGGGGTGGCTACACCTTC. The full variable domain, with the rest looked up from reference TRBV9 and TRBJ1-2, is DSGVTQTPKHLITATGQRVTLRCSPRSGDLSVYWYQQSLDQGLQFLIQYYNGEERAKGNILERFSAQQFPDLHSELNLSSLELGDSALYFCASSARTGLGGGYTFGSGTRLTVV.

CDR3 in DNA: TGTGCCAGCAGCTTCACCGGGGAGCTGTTTTTT. It codes for CASSFTGELFF. This chain connects TRBV2 to TRBJ2-2; D is ambiguous. CDR1 SNHLY and CDR2 FYNNEI come from the germline V gene. Trimming removed 6 bases from V and 4 bases from J, with 3 bases in between. The CDR3 is 11 residues long.

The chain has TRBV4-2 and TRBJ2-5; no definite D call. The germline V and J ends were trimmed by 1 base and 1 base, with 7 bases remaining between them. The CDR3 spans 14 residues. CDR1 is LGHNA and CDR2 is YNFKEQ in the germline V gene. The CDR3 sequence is CASSQVERQETQYF. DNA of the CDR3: TGTGCCAGCAGCCAAGTGGAGCGCCAAGAGACCCAGTACTTC.

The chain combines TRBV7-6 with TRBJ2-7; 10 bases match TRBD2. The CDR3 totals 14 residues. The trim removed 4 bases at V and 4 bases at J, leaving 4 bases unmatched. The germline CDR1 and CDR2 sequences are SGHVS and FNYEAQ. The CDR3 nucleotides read TGTGCCAGCAGCTCGGGACTAGCGCCTTACGAGCAGTACTTC. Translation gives CASSSGLAPYEQYF.

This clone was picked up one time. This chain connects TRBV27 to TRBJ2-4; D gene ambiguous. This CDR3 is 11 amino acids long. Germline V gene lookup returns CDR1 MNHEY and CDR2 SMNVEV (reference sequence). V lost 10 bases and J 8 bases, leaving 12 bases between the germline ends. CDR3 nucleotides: TGTGCCACCGGTTGGGCAGACATTCAGTACTTC. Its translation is CATGWADIQYF.

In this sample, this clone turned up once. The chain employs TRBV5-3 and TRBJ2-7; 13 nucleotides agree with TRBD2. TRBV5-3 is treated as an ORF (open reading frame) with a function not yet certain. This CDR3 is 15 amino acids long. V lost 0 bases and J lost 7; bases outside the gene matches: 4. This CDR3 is CARSLGLAGGREQYF. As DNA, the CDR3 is TGTGCCAGAAGCTTGGGACTAGCGGGAGGTCGAGAGCAGTACTTC.

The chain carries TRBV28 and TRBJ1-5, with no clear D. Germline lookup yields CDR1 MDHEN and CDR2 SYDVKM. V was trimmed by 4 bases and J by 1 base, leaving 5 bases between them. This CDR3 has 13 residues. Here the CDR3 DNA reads TGTGCCAGCAGTTCAGAGAGCAATCAGCCCCAGCATTTT. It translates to CASSSESNQPQHF.

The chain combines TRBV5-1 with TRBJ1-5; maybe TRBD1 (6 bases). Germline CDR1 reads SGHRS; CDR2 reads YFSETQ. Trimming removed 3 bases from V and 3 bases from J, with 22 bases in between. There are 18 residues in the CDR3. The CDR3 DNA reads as TGCGCCAGCAGCTCGTCGGGGGACACCAGGTCCCTCAATCAGCCCCAGCATTTT. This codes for CASSSSGDTRSLNQPQHF.

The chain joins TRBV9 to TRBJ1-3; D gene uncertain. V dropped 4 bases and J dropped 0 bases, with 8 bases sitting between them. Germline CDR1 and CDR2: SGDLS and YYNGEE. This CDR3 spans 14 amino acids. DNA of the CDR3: TGTGCCAGCAGCCTCGGAATCTCTGGAAACACCATATATTTT. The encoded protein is CASSLGISGNTIYF.

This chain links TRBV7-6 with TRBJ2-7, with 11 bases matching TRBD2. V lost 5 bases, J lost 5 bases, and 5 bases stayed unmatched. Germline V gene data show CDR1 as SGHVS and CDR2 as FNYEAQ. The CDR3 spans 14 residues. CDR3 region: CASSPLAGADEQYF. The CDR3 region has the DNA TGTGCCAGCAGCCCACTAGCGGGAGCGGACGAGCAGTACTTC.

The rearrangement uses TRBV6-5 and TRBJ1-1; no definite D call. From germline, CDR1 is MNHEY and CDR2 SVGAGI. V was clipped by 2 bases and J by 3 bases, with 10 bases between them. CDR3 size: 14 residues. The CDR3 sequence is CASSYGERDTEAFF. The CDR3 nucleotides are TGTGCCAGCAGTTACGGGGAAAGGGACACTGAAGCTTTCTTT.

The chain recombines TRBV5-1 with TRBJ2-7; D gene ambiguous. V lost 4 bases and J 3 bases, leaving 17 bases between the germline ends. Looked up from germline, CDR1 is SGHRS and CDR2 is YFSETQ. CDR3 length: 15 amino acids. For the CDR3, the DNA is TGCGCCAGCAGCAGAAATCCTACCGACGGCTACGAGCAGTACTTC. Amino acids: CASSRNPTDGYEQYF.

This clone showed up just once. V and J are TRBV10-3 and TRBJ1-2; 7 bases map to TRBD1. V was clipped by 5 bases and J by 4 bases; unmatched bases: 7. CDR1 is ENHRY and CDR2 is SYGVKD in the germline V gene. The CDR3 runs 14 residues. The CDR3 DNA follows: TGTGCCATCAGTTACGGACAGGCCCGCTATGGCTACACCTTC. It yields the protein CAISYGQARYGYTF.

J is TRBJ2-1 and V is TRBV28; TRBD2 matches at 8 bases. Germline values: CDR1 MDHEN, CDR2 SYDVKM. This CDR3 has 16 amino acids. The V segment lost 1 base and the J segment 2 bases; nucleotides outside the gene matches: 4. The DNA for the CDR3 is TGTGCCAGCAGTTTATTGGGACTAGATACCTACAATGAGCAGTTCTTC. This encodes CASSLLGLDTYNEQFF.

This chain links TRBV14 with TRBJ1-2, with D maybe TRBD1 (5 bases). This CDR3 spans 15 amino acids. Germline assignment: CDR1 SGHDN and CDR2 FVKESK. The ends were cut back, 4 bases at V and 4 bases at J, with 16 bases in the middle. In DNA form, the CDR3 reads TGTGCCAGCAGCCCCCAGGGAGACGGTAGCTATGGCTACACCTTC. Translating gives CASSPQGDGSYGYTF.

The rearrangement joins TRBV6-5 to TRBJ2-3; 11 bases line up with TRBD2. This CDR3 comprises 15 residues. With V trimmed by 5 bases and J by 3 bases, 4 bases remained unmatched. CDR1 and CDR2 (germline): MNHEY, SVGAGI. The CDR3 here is CASSPSGRYTDTQYF. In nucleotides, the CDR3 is TGTGCCAGCAGTCCTAGCGGGAGGTATACAGATACGCAGTATTTT.

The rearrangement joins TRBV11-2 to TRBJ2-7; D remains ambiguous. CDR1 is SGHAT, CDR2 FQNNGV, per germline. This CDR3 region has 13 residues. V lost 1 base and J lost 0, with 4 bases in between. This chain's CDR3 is CASSLASSYEQYF. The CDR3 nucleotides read TGTGCCAGCAGCTTAGCGAGCTCCTACGAGCAGTACTTC. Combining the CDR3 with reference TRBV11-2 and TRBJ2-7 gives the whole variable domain EAGVAQSPRYKIIEKRQSVAFWCNPISGHATLYWYQQILGQGPKLLIQFQNNGVVDDSQLPKDRFSAERLKGVDSTLKIQPAKLEDSAVYLCASSLASSYEQYFGPGTRLTVT.

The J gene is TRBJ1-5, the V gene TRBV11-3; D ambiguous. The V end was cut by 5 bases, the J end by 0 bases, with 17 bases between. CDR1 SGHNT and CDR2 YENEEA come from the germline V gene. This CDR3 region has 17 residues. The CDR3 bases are TGTGCCAGCAGCCCCCGGTTTGGTAAACATAGCAATCAGCCCCAGCATTTT. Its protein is CASSPRFGKHSNQPQHF.

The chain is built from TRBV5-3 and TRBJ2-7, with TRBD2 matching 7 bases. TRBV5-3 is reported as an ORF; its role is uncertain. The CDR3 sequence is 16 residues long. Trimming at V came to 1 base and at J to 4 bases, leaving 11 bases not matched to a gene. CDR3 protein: CARSLKAKTSKYEQYF. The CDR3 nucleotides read TGTGCCAGAAGCTTGAAAGCAAAGACTAGCAAGTACGAGCAGTACTTC.